The 20 T cell receptor beta chains below all came from one sample that was sequenced in a study of OX40 agonist ivuxolimab in advanced cancers. Profiling relied on immunoSEQ multiplex PCR, and the TCRdb table lists in-frame clones only, not all of them. The data show 65,000 to 85,000 clones, with about nine tenths seen just once and roughly 0.18% held by the top ten. The sequences come from CD4+ or CD8+ T cells sorted from blood, collected in a trial of the OX40 agonist ivuxolimab. The receptors come from an adult with an advanced solid tumor such as melanoma, head and neck, liver or kidney cancer.

V gene TRBV28 combines with J gene TRBJ1-5; D is possibly TRBD1 (5 bases). Trimming took off 6 bases at V and 7 bases at J, with 13 bases between the two ends. This CDR3 comprises 13 residues. Germline V lookup: CDR1 MDHEN, CDR2 SYDVKM. The CDR3 sequence: CASRIRGRQPQHF. For the CDR3, the DNA is TGTGCCAGCAGAATCCGGGGACGGCAGCCCCAGCATTTT.

This chain links TRBV9 with TRBJ2-3; 12 bases are shared with TRBD2. The germline gives CDR1 SGDLS, CDR2 YYNGEE. The trim removed 3 bases at V and 6 bases at J, leaving 5 bases unmatched. The CDR3 totals 15 residues. The CDR3 spells CASSARTSGMDTQYF. For the CDR3, the DNA is TGTGCCAGCAGCGCGAGGACTAGCGGGATGGATACGCAGTATTTT.

The chain recombines TRBV5-4 with TRBJ2-1; 10 positions agree with TRBD2. V was pared by 3 bases and J by 4 bases, with 4 bases of the junction left unmatched. The CDR3 runs to 15 residues. The germline CDR1 and CDR2 sequences are SGHNT and YYREEE (reference sequence). The CDR3 here is CASSSRTSGYNEQFF. CDR3 in DNA: TGTGCCAGCAGCTCCCGGACTAGCGGATACAATGAGCAGTTCTTC.

The CDR3 region has the DNA TGCGCCAGCAGCCATAACAGGGTACGGCTGAACACTGAAGCTTTCTTT. As protein: CASSHNRVRLNTEAFF. The rearrangement joins TRBV4-1 to TRBJ1-1, with D perhaps matching TRBD1 (6 bases). From germline, CDR1 is MGHRA and CDR2 YSYEKL. CDR3 length equals 16 residues. V lost 3 bases and J 0 bases, leaving 14 bases between the germline ends.

The V call is TRBV19, the J call TRBJ1-5, with no clear D. The ends were cut back, 2 bases at V and 0 bases at J, with 11 bases in the middle. The germline V gene encodes CDR1 LNHDA and CDR2 SQIVND (reference sequence). This CDR3 comprises 16 residues. The CDR3 loop reads CASSIRKRNSNQPQHF. The CDR3 nucleotides are TGTGCCAGTAGTATAAGGAAGCGAAATAGCAATCAGCCCCAGCATTTT. Full variable domain (outside the CDR3, taken from reference TRBV19 and TRBJ1-5): DGGITQSPKYLFRKEGQNVTLSCEQNLNHDAMYWYRQDPGQGLRLIYYSQIVNDFQKGDIAEGYSVSREKKESFPLTVTSAQKNPTAFYLCASSIRKRNSNQPQHFGDGTRLSIL.

The gene calls are TRBV14 and TRBJ1-1; 9 positions match TRBD1. Losses at the gene ends were 1 base for V and 1 base for J; bases not matched to a gene: 10. CDR1 and CDR2 (germline): SGHDN, FVKESK. The CDR3 consists of 18 residues. CDR3 residues: CASSQGQGGLGKNTEAFF. In nucleotides, the CDR3 is TGTGCCAGCAGCCAAGGACAGGGGGGTTTAGGGAAGAACACTGAAGCTTTCTTT.

The rearrangement links TRBV5-1 to TRBJ2-2; D is unresolved. CDR1 and CDR2 (germline): SGHRS, YFSETQ. Trimming took 0 bases from V and 1 from J, leaving 7 bases between them. The CDR3 runs 15 residues. CDR3 bases: TGCGCCAGCAGCTTGGACAGTAGGAACACCGGGGAGCTGTTTTTT. Translated, it gives CASSLDSRNTGELFF. Full variable domain (remainder filled in from reference TRBV5-1 and TRBJ2-2): KAGVTQTPRYLIKTRGQQVTLSCSPISGHRSVSWYQQTPGQGLQFLFEYFSETQRNKGNFPGRFSGRQFSNSRSEMNVSTLELGDSALYLCASSLDSRNTGELFFGEGSRLTVL.

The V and J genes are TRBV5-1 and TRBJ2-6; no reliable D call. Looked up from germline, CDR1 is SGHRS and CDR2 is YFSETQ. The CDR3 runs to 14 residues. Between the trimmed V and J ends, which lost 2 bases and 3 bases, there was a span of 6 bases. This CDR3 is CASSFGGGANVLTF. CDR3 in DNA: TGCGCCAGCAGCTTCGGCGGTGGGGCCAACGTCCTGACTTTC.

Here the CDR3 DNA reads TGTGCCAGCAGCTTCGGGTACAGGGGAAGCTCCTACGAGCAGTACTTC. It codes for CASSFGYRGSSYEQYF. The V and J genes are TRBV7-8 and TRBJ2-7, with 7 bases identical to TRBD1. Germline CDR1 and CDR2: SGHVS and FQNEAQ. There are 16 residues in the CDR3. The J segment lost 0 bases and the V segment lost 3 bases, leaving 8 bases of the junction unmatched.

The rearrangement uses TRBV10-3 and TRBJ2-7; 8 bases agree with TRBD2. This CDR3 has 16 residues. From germline, CDR1 is ENHRY and CDR2 SYGVKD. With 3 bases clipped from V and 0 bases from J, the junction kept 7 bases outside the gene matches. In nucleotides, the CDR3 is TGTGCCATCAGTGACCCGGGTCTAGCGGGCTCCTACGAGCAGTACTTC. Protein sequence: CAISDPGLAGSYEQYF.

The chain joins TRBV4-1 to TRBJ2-5; 8 bases align to TRBD1. The CDR3 is 13 residues long. Losses at the gene ends were 4 bases for V and 5 bases for J; bases not matched to a gene: 3. Germline-derived CDR1 and CDR2 are MGHRA and YSYEKL. The CDR3 spells CASSLRQGETQYF. DNA for the CDR3: TGCGCCAGCAGCCTAAGACAGGGGGAGACCCAGTACTTC.

The chain links TRBV5-1 to TRBJ1-4, with 7 bases lining up with TRBD1. Trimming cost V 4 bases and J 1 base; bases outside gene matches: 10. The germline gives CDR1 SGHRS, CDR2 YFSETQ. The CDR3 covers 17 residues. The CDR3 bases are TGCGCCAGCAGCCCGAGGGGACAGATCCGAACTAATGAAAAACTGTTTTTT. This sequence encodes CASSPRGQIRTNEKLFF.

The V and J genes are TRBV9 and TRBJ2-3; D is possibly TRBD2 (6 bases). The V end was cut by 3 bases, the J end by 3 bases, with 14 bases between. This CDR3 has 15 residues. The germline V gene encodes CDR1 SGDLS and CDR2 YYNGEE. The CDR3 protein is CASSARPAGTDTQYF. CDR3 sequence (DNA): TGTGCCAGCAGCGCCCGCCCCGCGGGAACAGATACGCAGTATTTT.

The V gene is TRBV5-1, the J gene TRBJ2-5; 7 bases align to TRBD2. There are 17 residues in the CDR3. V lost 0 bases and J lost 5; bases outside the gene matches: 13. From germline, CDR1 is SGHRS and CDR2 YFSETQ. The chain's CDR3 is CASSLEVGGPGLETQYF. CDR3 coding DNA: TGCGCCAGCAGCTTGGAGGTGGGAGGGCCTGGGTTGGAGACCCAGTACTTC.

The chain carries TRBV5-1 and TRBJ2-1; TRBD2 agrees at 12 bases. Germline lookup yields CDR1 SGHRS and CDR2 YFSETQ. The V gene end was trimmed by 1 base and the J gene end by 2 bases; junction bases not matched to a gene: 13. CDR3 length equals 20 residues. CDR3 region: CASSLFPRLAGATAYNEQFF. CDR3 nucleotides: TGCGCCAGCAGCTTGTTTCCCCGACTAGCGGGGGCTACTGCCTACAATGAGCAGTTCTTC.

The chain recombines TRBV5-1 with TRBJ1-2; 12 bases line up with TRBD1. In germline, CDR1 is SGHRS, CDR2 YFSETQ. The CDR3 length is 17 residues. Trimming removed 4 bases from V and 0 bases from J; junction bases left unmatched: 7. Here the CDR3 reads CASSTPGQGASNYGYTF. The CDR3 nucleotides are TGCGCCAGCAGCACCCCGGGACAGGGGGCTTCTAACTATGGCTACACCTTC.

This clone has a handful of counts. The gene calls are TRBV19 and TRBJ1-1, with D possibly being TRBD1 (6 bases). Germline CDR1 LNHDA, CDR2 SQIVND (reference sequence). Trimming pared 4 bases from V and 4 bases from J, leaving 7 bases between. The CDR3 is 12 residues long. The chain's CDR3 is CASSKQGTEAFF. CDR3 DNA sequence: TGTGCCAGTAGTAAACAGGGCACTGAAGCTTTCTTT. The full variable domain, in which reference TRBV19 and TRBJ1-1 provide the parts outside the CDR3, is DGGITQSPKYLFRKEGQNVTLSCEQNLNHDAMYWYRQDPGQGLRLIYYSQIVNDFQKGDIAEGYSVSREKKESFPLTVTSAQKNPTAFYLCASSKQGTEAFFGQGTRLTVV.

V usage is TRBV15 and J usage is TRBJ2-1; 10 bases align to TRBD2. Germline lookup yields CDR1 LNHNV and CDR2 YYDKDF (reference sequence). This CDR3 has 15 amino acids. The V gene end was trimmed by 5 bases and the J gene end by 3 bases; junction bases not matched to a gene: 4. In DNA form, the CDR3 reads TGTGCCACCAGCCCGGGACTAGCGAACTACAATGAGCAGTTCTTC. Amino acids: CATSPGLANYNEQFF.

The chain links TRBV18 to TRBJ1-3; TRBD1 matches at 9 bases. The CDR3 runs 15 residues. V was clipped by 3 bases and J by 1 base; unmatched bases: 1. CDR1 KGHSH and CDR2 LQKENI come from the germline V gene. CDR3 in amino acids: CASSPDRGSGNTIYF. The CDR3 DNA reads as TGTGCCAGCTCACCGGACAGGGGTTCTGGAAACACCATATATTTT.

This rearrangement joins TRBV19 to TRBJ2-1, with 10 bases lining up with TRBD2. V was clipped by 5 bases and J by 3 bases; unmatched bases: 4. This CDR3 contains 15 residues. Germline V gives CDR1 LNHDA, CDR2 SQIVND (reference sequence). The CDR3 nucleotides are TGTGCCAGTAGTCCACAGCGGGGGGGCTACAATGAGCAGTTCTTC. Translating it yields CASSPQRGGYNEQFF. The full variable domain, rest sourced from reference TRBV19 and TRBJ2-1, is DGGITQSPKYLFRKEGQNVTLSCEQNLNHDAMYWYRQDPGQGLRLIYYSQIVNDFQKGDIAEGYSVSREKKESFPLTVTSAQKNPTAFYLCASSPQRGGYNEQFFGPGTRLTVL.